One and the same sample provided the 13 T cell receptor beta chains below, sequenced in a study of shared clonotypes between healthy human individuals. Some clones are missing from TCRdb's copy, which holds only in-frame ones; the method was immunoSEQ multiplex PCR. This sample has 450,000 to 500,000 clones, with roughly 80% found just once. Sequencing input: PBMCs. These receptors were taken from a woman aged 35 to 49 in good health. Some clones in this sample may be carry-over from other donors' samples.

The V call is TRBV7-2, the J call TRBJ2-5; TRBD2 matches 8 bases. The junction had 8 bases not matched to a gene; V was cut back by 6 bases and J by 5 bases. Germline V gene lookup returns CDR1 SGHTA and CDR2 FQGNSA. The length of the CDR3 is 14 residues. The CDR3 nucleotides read TGTGCCAGCAGTCCCGGGGGGGCGCAGGAGACCCAGTACTTC. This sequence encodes CASSPGGAQETQYF.

DNA of the CDR3: TGTGCCAGCAGCCAAACCTGGGGGGACGGGAGGGAGACCCAGTACTTC. Amino acid sequence: CASSQTWGDGRETQYF. The chain couples TRBV4-2 to TRBJ2-5, with 7 bases matching TRBD2. V lost 2 bases and J lost 5; bases outside the gene matches: 11. The CDR3 runs to 16 residues. Per the germline V gene, CDR1 is LGHNA and CDR2 is YNFKEQ.

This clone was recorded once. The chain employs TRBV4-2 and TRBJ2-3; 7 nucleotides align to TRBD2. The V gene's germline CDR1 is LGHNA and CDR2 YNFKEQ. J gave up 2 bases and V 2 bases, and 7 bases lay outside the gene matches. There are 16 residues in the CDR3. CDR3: CASSQSLAATTDTQYF. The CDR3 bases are TGTGCCAGCAGCCAATCTCTAGCGGCCACCACAGATACGCAGTATTTT.

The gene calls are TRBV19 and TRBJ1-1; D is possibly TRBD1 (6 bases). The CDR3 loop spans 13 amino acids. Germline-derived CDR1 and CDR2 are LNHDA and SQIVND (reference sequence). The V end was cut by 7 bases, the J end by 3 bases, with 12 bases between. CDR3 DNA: TGTGCCAGTAAAGGGGGTTGGTACACTGAAGCTTTCTTT. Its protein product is CASKGGWYTEAFF.

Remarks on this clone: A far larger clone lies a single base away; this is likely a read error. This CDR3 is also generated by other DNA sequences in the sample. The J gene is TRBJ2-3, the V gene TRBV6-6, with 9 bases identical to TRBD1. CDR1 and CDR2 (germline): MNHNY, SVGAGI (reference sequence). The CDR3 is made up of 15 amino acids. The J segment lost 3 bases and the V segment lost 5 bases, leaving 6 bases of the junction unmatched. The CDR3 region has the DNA TGTGCCAGCAGTCCCAGGACAGGGGCGACAGATACGCAGTATTTT. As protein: CASSPRTGATDTQYF.

The CDR3 coding sequence is TGCGCCAGCAGCCCGGTCGCGGGGCAAACCTACGAGCAGTACTTC. Its protein is CASSPVAGQTYEQYF. The V and J genes are TRBV5-1 and TRBJ2-7, with TRBD2 as a possible D gene (6 bases). This CDR3 is 15 amino acids long. Germline V gives CDR1 SGHRS, CDR2 YFSETQ. V shed 4 bases and J shed 2 bases, with 16 bases lying between them.

CDR3 amino acids: CASSFSRSGSNQPQHF. The CDR3 nucleotides are TGTGCCAGCAGCTTCTCCCGGAGCGGTAGCAATCAGCCCCAGCATTTT. The chain recombines TRBV11-1 with TRBJ1-5; D unclear. The CDR3 consists of 16 residues. Looked up from germline, CDR1 is SGHAT and CDR2 is FQDESV (reference sequence). V was pared by 3 bases and J by 0 bases, with 12 bases between. The entire variable domain, with the rest obtained from reference TRBV11-1 and TRBJ1-5, is as follows: EAEVAQSPRYKITEKSQAVAFWCDPISGHATLYWYRQILGQGPELLVQFQDESVVDDSQLPKDRFSAERLKGVDSTLKIQPAELGDSAMYLCASSFSRSGSNQPQHFGDGTRLSIL.

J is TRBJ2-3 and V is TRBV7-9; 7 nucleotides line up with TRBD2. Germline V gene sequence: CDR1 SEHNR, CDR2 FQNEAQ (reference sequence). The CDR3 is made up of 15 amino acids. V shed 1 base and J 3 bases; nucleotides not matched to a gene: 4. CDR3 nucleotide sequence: TGTGCCAGCAGCTTAGTATTCGGGGGGACAGATACGCAGTATTTT. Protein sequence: CASSLVFGGTDTQYF.

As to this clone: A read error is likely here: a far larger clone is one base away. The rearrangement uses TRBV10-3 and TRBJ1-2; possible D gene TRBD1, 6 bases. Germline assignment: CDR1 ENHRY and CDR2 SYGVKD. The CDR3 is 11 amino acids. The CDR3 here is CAVSEGGGYTF. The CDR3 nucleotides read TGTGCCGTCAGTGAGGGGGGTGGCTACACCTTC.

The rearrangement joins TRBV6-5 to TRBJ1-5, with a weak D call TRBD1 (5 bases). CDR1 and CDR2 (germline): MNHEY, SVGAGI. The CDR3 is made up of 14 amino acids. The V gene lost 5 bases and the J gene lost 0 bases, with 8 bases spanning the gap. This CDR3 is CASSGTYSNQPQHF. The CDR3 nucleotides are TGTGCCAGCAGTGGGACCTATAGCAATCAGCCCCAGCATTTT.

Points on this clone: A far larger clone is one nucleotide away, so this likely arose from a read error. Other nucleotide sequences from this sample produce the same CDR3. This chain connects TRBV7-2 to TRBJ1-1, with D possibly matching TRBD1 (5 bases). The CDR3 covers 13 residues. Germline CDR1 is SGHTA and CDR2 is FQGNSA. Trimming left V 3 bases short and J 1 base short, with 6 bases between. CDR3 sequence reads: CASSLTENTEAFF. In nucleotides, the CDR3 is TGTGCCAGCAGCTTGACAGAGAACACTGAAGCTTTCTTT.

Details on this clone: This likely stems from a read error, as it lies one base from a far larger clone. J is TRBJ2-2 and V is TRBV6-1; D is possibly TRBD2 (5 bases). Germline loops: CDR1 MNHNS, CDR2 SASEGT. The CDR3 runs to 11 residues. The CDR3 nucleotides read TGTGCCAGCAGTGAGGCCGGGGAGCCGTTTTTT. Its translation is CASSEAGEPFF.

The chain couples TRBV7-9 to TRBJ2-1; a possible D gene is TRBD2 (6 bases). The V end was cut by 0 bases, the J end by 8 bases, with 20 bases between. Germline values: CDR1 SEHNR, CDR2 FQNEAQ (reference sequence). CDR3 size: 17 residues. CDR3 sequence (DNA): TGTGCCAGCAGCTTAGCTGGGGCGCGGGATTTGTCGGATGAGCAGTTCTTC. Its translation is CASSLAGARDLSDEQFF.